These 5 T cell receptor beta chains were all obtained from the same sample, sequenced in a study of identical twins. TCRdb re-called the 5' RACE reads with MiXCR, one entry per CDR3 protein. The table has roughly 240,000 distinct CDR3 sequences, approximately 6.8% seen once. In addition, the sample was reused for a study of yellow fever vaccine responses in identical twins.

Sequencing was carried out using CD8+ T cells sorted from blood. Every receptor here comes from a young woman in good health.

DNA of the CDR3: TGTGCCATCGAGCCCGGATTCCTCTACAATGAGCAGTTCTTC. It codes for CAIEPGFLYNEQFF. The chain has TRBV4-2 and TRBJ2-1, with D hard to call. CDR1 is LGHNA, CDR2 YNFKEQ, per germline. The CDR3 covers 14 residues. V lost 10 bases, J lost 3 bases, and 16 bases lay in between.

CDR3 residues: CASTELTNTGELFF. CDR3 nucleotides: TGCGCCAGCACCGAGCTAACGAACACCGGGGAGCTGTTTTTT. The J gene is TRBJ2-2, the V gene TRBV5-1, with D hard to call. The CDR3 sequence is 14 residues long. Trimming removed 6 bases from V and 0 bases from J, with 9 bases in between. The V gene's germline CDR1 is SGHRS and CDR2 YFSETQ.

This clonotype came up many times. The V gene is TRBV12-3 or TRBV12-4, the J gene TRBJ1-4, with TRBD1 as a possible D gene (5 bases). The CDR3 sequence is 12 residues long. V was clipped by 6 bases and J by 7 bases, with 9 bases between them. The CDR3 reads CASSRDREKLFF. For the CDR3, the DNA is TGTGCCAGCAGCCGGGACCGTGAAAAACTGTTTTTT.

The rearrangement uses TRBV7-2 and TRBJ2-7; 9 bases map to TRBD1. V lost 1 base, J lost 2 bases, and 3 bases stayed unmatched. CDR1 and CDR2 (germline): SGHTA, FQGNSA. There are 15 residues in the CDR3. The CDR3 sequence: CASSLVRDRAYEQYF. In DNA, the CDR3 is TGTGCCAGCAGCTTAGTAAGGGACAGGGCCTACGAGCAGTACTTC.

This clonotype showed up many times. The chain carries TRBV7-9 and TRBJ1-1; possible D gene TRBD1, 6 bases. Trimming removed 3 bases at V and 6 bases at J, with 17 bases between. The CDR3 covers 15 residues. Germline values: CDR1 SEHNR, CDR2 FQNEAQ (reference sequence). CDR3: CASSLSDRQGAEAFF. The CDR3 DNA sequence: TGTGCCAGCAGCTTGTCTGACAGGCAGGGAGCTGAAGCTTTCTTT.